The rows below give T cell receptor beta chains drawn from one sample of a study of shared clonotypes between healthy human individuals. Here immunoSEQ multiplex PCR was the method, and the copy in TCRdb shows in-frame clones only, minus some. The sample includes millions of clones, approximately 94% of them seen just once. Source material: naive CD8+ T cells sorted from blood. The receptor source for this set is a man younger than 35 in good health. The CDR3 runs from the conserved cysteine through the conserved F or W. Fields, in order: V gene, D gene, CDR3 protein. A D gene is named only where the DNA matches it firmly.

TRBV12-5	-	CASGLEGGHQAFF
TRBV10-1	TRBD2	CASQTTQRTSGSYNEQFF
TRBV10-3	TRBD1	CAISETPDRAGYNEQFF
TRBV16	-	CASSPEVKNIQYF
TRBV9	TRBD1	CASSSTGREQYF
TRBV11-2	-	CASSAMYGGSGNTIYF
TRBV9	-	CASSGYQETQYF
TRBV4-1	TRBD1	CASSQDRRGGGYTF
TRBV5-6	-	CASSWTETYGYTF
TRBV7-9	TRBD2	CASSSDVTSGRNTDTQYF
TRBV27	TRBD2	CASSFSSGSLHYEQYF
TRBV5-1	-	CASKAGSIGELFF
TRBV11-2	-	CASSLARVYEQYF
TRBV10-2	-	CASSEGTTSTDTQYF
TRBV4-1	TRBD1	CASSQAGTGIWEQYF
TRBV27	-	CASSTNRDTPGELFF
TRBV13	-	CASSLATYNEQFF
TRBV27	-	CASSFGQGGSYEQYF
TRBV27	TRBD1	CASSLAGGMSNEKLFF
TRBV15	-	CATSGGQVNEQFF
TRBV27	-	CASSQGNYGYTF
TRBV19	-	CASSIDKYRAGLHF
TRBV7-8	-	CASSSLMAGTLSDTQYF
TRBV28	TRBD1	CASSINRGGWTEAFF
TRBV4-1	-	CASSQDNTDNYGYTF
TRBV4-1	-	CASSQVMGWSQPQHF
TRBV27	-	CASRGEAAEAFF
TRBV4-1	TRBD1	CASSQGDRGQDEQYF
TRBV7-6	-	CASSLDGARVLSSYEQYF
TRBV5-1	-	CASSLGHLAAEGGYTF
TRBV6-5	-	CASSPPSNEKLFF
TRBV30	-	CAWRDSNEQFF
TRBV7-9	TRBD1	CASSHGQAEAFF
TRBV21-1	-	CARGRYYGYTF
TRBV4-3	TRBD2	CASSQEASGYNEQFF
TRBV6-5	TRBD1	CASRDRQGVTYEQYF
TRBV28	-	CASSPLGVGRQPQHF
TRBV6-6	-	CASTKGGTYNEQFF
TRBV6-1	-	CASSGAWRQETQYF
TRBV5-1	-	CASTPGDTQYF
TRBV19	-	CASSIVGLSNQPQHF
TRBV5-4	-	CASSPEGGHKNTEAFF
TRBV27	TRBD1	CASSFYRGSDEQFF
TRBV13	TRBD1	CASSPQGTGGATNEKLFF
TRBV9	TRBD1	CASSAPEDRAGEQYF
TRBV13	-	CASSLGLTDTQYF
TRBV4-1	-	CASSHGPLAGGGYTF
TRBV29-1	-	CSVEGGAGNTIYF